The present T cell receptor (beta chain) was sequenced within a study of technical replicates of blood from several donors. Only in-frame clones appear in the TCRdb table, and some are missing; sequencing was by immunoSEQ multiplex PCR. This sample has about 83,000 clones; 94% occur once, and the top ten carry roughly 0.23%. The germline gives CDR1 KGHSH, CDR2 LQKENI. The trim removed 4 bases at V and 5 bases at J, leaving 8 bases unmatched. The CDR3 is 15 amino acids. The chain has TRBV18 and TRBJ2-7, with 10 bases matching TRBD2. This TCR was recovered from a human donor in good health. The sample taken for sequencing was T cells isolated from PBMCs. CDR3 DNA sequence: TGTGCCAGCTCACTCCCTAGCGGGAGCGGACACGAGCAGTACTTC. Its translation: CASSLPSGSGHEQYF.